This is a list of T cell receptor beta chains from one sample in a study of blood T cell repertoires in COVID-19. Using immunoSEQ multiplex PCR, the repertoire was profiled, and TCRdb retains in-frame clones only, with some absent. The table records about 440,000 clones, 80% to 90% of them present only once. The sequencing input was peripheral blood. Source of these receptors: a woman in her twenties or thirties with acute or convalescent COVID-19. Both conserved end residues are part of each CDR3. Each record gives: clone size, J gene, V gene, D gene, CDR3 DNA, CDR3 protein. D genes are given only for firm matches. Rows may omit the clone size; those that give it use once, few, many or a size class.

clone size: NA; J gene: TRBJ2-1; V gene: TRBV5-4; D gene: TRBD2; CDR3 DNA: TGTGCCAGCAGCTTGGGTAGCTTAGCGGGGCTCCGGAGGAATGAGCAGTTCTTC; CDR3 protein: CASSLGSLAGLRRNEQFF
clone size: NA; J gene: TRBJ1-2; V gene: TRBV6-5; D gene: TRBD1; CDR3 DNA: TGTGCCAGCAGTATCGGGACAGGGGGAGGCTACACCTTC; CDR3 protein: CASSIGTGGGYTF
clone size: once; J gene: TRBJ2-7; V gene: TRBV7-9; D gene: NA; CDR3 DNA: TGTGCCAGCAGCCTGCGACAAGAGCAGTACTTC; CDR3 protein: CASSLRQEQYF
clone size: NA; J gene: TRBJ2-7; V gene: TRBV6-1; D gene: NA; CDR3 DNA: TGTGCCAGCAGTTATAGCCAGGGGACCTACGAGCAGTACTTC; CDR3 protein: CASSYSQGTYEQYF
clone size: NA; J gene: TRBJ2-2; V gene: TRBV6-2/TRBV6-3; D gene: TRBD2; CDR3 DNA: TGTGCCAGCAGTCCGGAGGGACTAGCTAACACCGGGGAGCTGTTTTTT; CDR3 protein: CASSPEGLANTGELFF
clone size: NA; J gene: TRBJ1-3; V gene: TRBV5-1; D gene: NA; CDR3 DNA: TGCGCCAGCAGCTCAGGGGACCCCGGAAACACCATATATTTT; CDR3 protein: CASSSGDPGNTIYF
clone size: NA; J gene: TRBJ2-3; V gene: TRBV15; D gene: NA; CDR3 DNA: TGTGCCACCAGCAGAGGGGACTATACGCAGTATTTT; CDR3 protein: CATSRGDYTQYF
clone size: NA; J gene: TRBJ1-1; V gene: TRBV5-5; D gene: NA; CDR3 DNA: TGTGCCAGCAGCTTGGGGTCGACAGCGAACACTGAAGCTTTCTTT; CDR3 protein: CASSLGSTANTEAFF
clone size: NA; J gene: TRBJ1-3; V gene: TRBV7-3; D gene: NA; CDR3 DNA: TGTGCCAGCAGCCCGTCCCCTACAGGTCTCTCTGGAAACACCATATATTTT; CDR3 protein: CASSPSPTGLSGNTIYF
clone size: NA; J gene: TRBJ2-1; V gene: TRBV21-1; D gene: NA; CDR3 DNA: TGTGCCAGCATCCCGATCAGGGGGTTCTCTGACAATGAGCAGTTCTTC; CDR3 protein: CASIPIRGFSDNEQFF
clone size: NA; J gene: TRBJ2-6; V gene: TRBV3-1/TRBV3-2; D gene: TRBD1; CDR3 DNA: TGTGCCAGCAGCCTCCGACAGGGGGCTAGTGGAGGGGCCAACGTCCTGACTTTC; CDR3 protein: CASSLRQGASGGANVLTF
clone size: NA; J gene: TRBJ1-2; V gene: TRBV29-1; D gene: NA; CDR3 DNA: TGCAGCGTTGATTCACAGGGCGTTGGTGGCTACACCTTC; CDR3 protein: CSVDSQGVGGYTF
clone size: NA; J gene: TRBJ2-3; V gene: TRBV9; D gene: NA; CDR3 DNA: TGTGCCAGCAGCGTAGGTGGAGGGCGCACAGATACGCAGTATTTT; CDR3 protein: CASSVGGGRTDTQYF
clone size: NA; J gene: TRBJ1-1; V gene: TRBV10-2; D gene: TRBD1; CDR3 DNA: TGCGCCAGCAGTGAGTATGCAGGGGGGAACACTGAAGCTTTCTTT; CDR3 protein: CASSEYAGGNTEAFF
clone size: once; J gene: TRBJ2-1; V gene: TRBV3-1/TRBV3-2; D gene: NA; CDR3 DNA: TGTGCCAGCAGCGCGGACTGGGCCGATGAGCAGTTCTTC; CDR3 protein: CASSADWADEQFF
clone size: NA; J gene: TRBJ2-5; V gene: TRBV11-2; D gene: TRBD2; CDR3 DNA: TGTGCCAGCAGCTTAGTGCGGGGGGGCGGAGGTGAGACCCAGTACTTC; CDR3 protein: CASSLVRGGGGETQYF
clone size: few; J gene: TRBJ1-3; V gene: TRBV7-7; D gene: NA; CDR3 DNA: TGTGCCAGTTTACAGGGTGTCGGCTCTGGAAACACCATATATTTT; CDR3 protein: CASLQGVGSGNTIYF
clone size: NA; J gene: TRBJ1-1; V gene: TRBV10-1; D gene: TRBD1; CDR3 DNA: TGCGCCAGCAGTGACCACGGGGGACAGGGGGCGCTCCCTGTGGAGGACACTGAAGCTTTCTTT; CDR3 protein: CASSDHGGQGALPVEDTEAFF
clone size: NA; J gene: TRBJ1-1; V gene: TRBV19; D gene: NA; CDR3 DNA: TGTGCCAGTAATGAGGGTCTCATCACTGAAGCTTTCTTT; CDR3 protein: CASNEGLITEAFF
clone size: once; J gene: TRBJ1-1; V gene: TRBV30; D gene: NA; CDR3 DNA: TGTGCCTGGAGTGTACGGGTATCGGACACTGAAGCTTTCTTT; CDR3 protein: CAWSVRVSDTEAFF
clone size: NA; J gene: TRBJ1-5; V gene: TRBV27; D gene: NA; CDR3 DNA: TGTGCCAGCAGTTTGGGGACACCAAGTAATCAGCCCCAGCATTTT; CDR3 protein: CASSLGTPSNQPQHF
clone size: once; J gene: TRBJ2-1; V gene: TRBV9; D gene: NA; CDR3 DNA: TGTGCCAGCAGCGTATCGGGCACTAGACTCAATGAGCAGTTCTTC; CDR3 protein: CASSVSGTRLNEQFF
clone size: NA; J gene: TRBJ2-1; V gene: TRBV7-2; D gene: NA; CDR3 DNA: TGTGCCAGCAGCTTATCTCTATTCTACAATGAGCAGTTCTTC; CDR3 protein: CASSLSLFYNEQFF
clone size: NA; J gene: TRBJ2-3; V gene: TRBV7-9; D gene: NA; CDR3 DNA: TGTGCCAGCAGGCAAACAGGCACAGATACGCAGTATTTT; CDR3 protein: CASRQTGTDTQYF
clone size: NA; J gene: TRBJ2-5; V gene: TRBV6-5; D gene: TRBD2; CDR3 DNA: TGTGCCAGCAGAAGGACGGGGGGGGAGGAGACCCAGTACTTC; CDR3 protein: CASRRTGGEETQYF
clone size: once; J gene: TRBJ2-3; V gene: TRBV5-6; D gene: NA; CDR3 DNA: TGTGCCAGCAGCTTGGGCGGAGGTAGGTCGAAGACGCAGTATTTT; CDR3 protein: CASSLGGGRSKTQYF
clone size: NA; J gene: TRBJ2-1; V gene: TRBV9; D gene: TRBD2; CDR3 DNA: TGTGCCAGCAGCGTAGAGGGCGGGGGGTCCAACAATGAGCAGTTCTTC; CDR3 protein: CASSVEGGGSNNEQFF
clone size: NA; J gene: TRBJ1-4; V gene: TRBV2; D gene: TRBD1; CDR3 DNA: TGTGCCAGCCATAAGGACAGGAAAAATGAAAAACTGTTTTTT; CDR3 protein: CASHKDRKNEKLFF
clone size: few; J gene: TRBJ1-5; V gene: TRBV28; D gene: NA; CDR3 DNA: TGTGCCAGCAGCCGCCAGGACGGAGGTCAGCCCCAGCATTTT; CDR3 protein: CASSRQDGGQPQHF
clone size: once; J gene: TRBJ2-6; V gene: TRBV30; D gene: TRBD1; CDR3 DNA: TGTGCCTGGGGAACGGGACAGGTTTTCTTTGGGGCCAACGTCCTGACTTTC; CDR3 protein: CAWGTGQVFFGANVLTF
clone size: NA; J gene: TRBJ1-2; V gene: TRBV24-1; D gene: TRBD1; CDR3 DNA: TGTGCCACCAGTGACCGAGGGGGCGGCGGCTACACCTTC; CDR3 protein: CATSDRGGGGYTF
clone size: NA; J gene: TRBJ1-2; V gene: TRBV11-1; D gene: NA; CDR3 DNA: TGTGCCAGCAGCCATGGGACATCCGGCGGCTACACCTTC; CDR3 protein: CASSHGTSGGYTF
clone size: once; J gene: TRBJ2-3; V gene: TRBV11-2; D gene: NA; CDR3 DNA: TGTGCCAGCAGCTCCGAAAACAGGTGGACAGATACGCAGTATTTT; CDR3 protein: CASSSENRWTDTQYF
clone size: once; J gene: TRBJ2-3; V gene: TRBV5-4; D gene: TRBD1; CDR3 DNA: TGTGCCAGCAGCTCGAACAGGGGGCGCGGAACAGATACGCAGTATTTT; CDR3 protein: CASSSNRGRGTDTQYF
clone size: NA; J gene: TRBJ2-3; V gene: TRBV2; D gene: TRBD2; CDR3 DNA: TGTGCCAGCAGTGAAAGCGGGGTAAATACAGATACGCAGTATTTT; CDR3 protein: CASSESGVNTDTQYF
clone size: NA; J gene: TRBJ2-3; V gene: TRBV21-1; D gene: NA; CDR3 DNA: TGTGCCAGCAGCATTATGGGACTAGCGCTACACACCTCGCTCACAGATACGCAGTATTTT; CDR3 protein: CASSIMGLALHTSLTDTQYF
clone size: few; J gene: TRBJ2-5; V gene: TRBV6-2/TRBV6-3; D gene: NA; CDR3 DNA: TGTGCCAGCAGTTATTTCATCGCGACAGTCAAAGAGACCCAGTACTTC; CDR3 protein: CASSYFIATVKETQYF
clone size: NA; J gene: TRBJ1-5; V gene: TRBV18; D gene: NA; CDR3 DNA: TGTGCCAGCTCACCGATGGGGGGCGGGGGTAGCAATCAGCCCCAGCATTTT; CDR3 protein: CASSPMGGGGSNQPQHF
clone size: NA; J gene: TRBJ2-6; V gene: TRBV9; D gene: TRBD2; CDR3 DNA: TGTGCCAGCAAACAACGGGAGGTCGACGACGTCCTGACTTTC; CDR3 protein: CASKQREVDDVLTF
clone size: NA; J gene: TRBJ1-3; V gene: TRBV11-2; D gene: NA; CDR3 DNA: TGTGCCAGCAGAGTGACAGGTCTCTCTGGAAACACCATATATTTT; CDR3 protein: CASRVTGLSGNTIYF
clone size: NA; J gene: TRBJ2-4; V gene: TRBV7-2; D gene: TRBD2; CDR3 DNA: TGTGCCAGCAGCTTAGAATTGACTAGCGGGGGCCAACAGTACTTC; CDR3 protein: CASSLELTSGGQQYF
clone size: NA; J gene: TRBJ2-7; V gene: TRBV7-8; D gene: NA; CDR3 DNA: TGTGCCAGCAGCAAGGACACCTACGAGCAGTACTTC; CDR3 protein: CASSKDTYEQYF
clone size: NA; J gene: TRBJ2-2; V gene: TRBV5-1; D gene: NA; CDR3 DNA: TGCGCCAGCAGCTTGCGCTGGGGCGAGAACACCGGGGAGCTGTTTTTT; CDR3 protein: CASSLRWGENTGELFF
clone size: NA; J gene: TRBJ2-1; V gene: TRBV23-1; D gene: NA; CDR3 DNA: TGCGCCAGCAGTCATACTGAAAGCTCCTACAATGAGCAGTTCTTC; CDR3 protein: CASSHTESSYNEQFF
clone size: NA; J gene: TRBJ2-5; V gene: TRBV3-1/TRBV3-2; D gene: NA; CDR3 DNA: TGTGCCAGCAGCCCCCTGGGGGCTGTTGAGACCCAGTACTTC; CDR3 protein: CASSPLGAVETQYF
clone size: NA; J gene: TRBJ1-1; V gene: TRBV7-8; D gene: NA; CDR3 DNA: TGTGCCAGCAGCTTAATTCCCTTGGCGAACACTGAAGCTTTCTTT; CDR3 protein: CASSLIPLANTEAFF
clone size: NA; J gene: TRBJ1-4; V gene: TRBV5-1; D gene: TRBD1; CDR3 DNA: TGCGCCAGCAGCTTGCTCGGGACAGGGGCTGAGTTTACTAATGAAAAACTGTTTTTT; CDR3 protein: CASSLLGTGAEFTNEKLFF
clone size: NA; J gene: TRBJ2-7; V gene: TRBV7-2; D gene: TRBD1; CDR3 DNA: TGTGCCAGCAGCTGGCGACAGGGGCTAAATTACGAGCAGTACTTC; CDR3 protein: CASSWRQGLNYEQYF
clone size: NA; J gene: TRBJ1-2; V gene: TRBV23-1; D gene: NA; CDR3 DNA: TGCGCCAGCAGTCAACCCCGTGGCTACACCTTC; CDR3 protein: CASSQPRGYTF
clone size: NA; J gene: TRBJ2-5; V gene: TRBV5-1; D gene: NA; CDR3 DNA: TGCGCCAGCAGCCAGGCCCCGCCTCAAGAGACCCAGTACTTC; CDR3 protein: CASSQAPPQETQYF
clone size: few; J gene: TRBJ2-7; V gene: TRBV21-1; D gene: NA; CDR3 DNA: TGTGCCAGCATACACGGGGAGCAGTACTTC; CDR3 protein: CASIHGEQYF